This T cell receptor beta chain was sequenced for a study of cytomegalovirus exposure and HLA in healthy donors. The germline V gene has CDR1 LGHNA and CDR2 YNFKEQ. The CDR3 totals 17 residues. With 3 bases clipped from V and 6 bases from J, the junction kept 10 bases outside the gene matches. PCR was performed using 60 Vbeta and 13 Jbeta primers. The assay was immunoSEQ multiplex PCR, and TCRdb's table has in-frame clones only and misses some. The sample carries 95,000 to 110,000 clones, approximately 73% recorded once. The chain couples TRBV4-2 to TRBJ2-3, with 12 bases aligning to TRBD2. The clonotype originates from a man aged 25 to 40 in good health and CMV-seronegative. The sequenced material came from PBMCs. This CDR3 is CASSQTSGGPRLDTQYF. In nucleotides, the CDR3 is TGTGCCAGCAGCCAGACTAGCGGGGGTCCCAGGCTCGATACGCAGTATTTT.